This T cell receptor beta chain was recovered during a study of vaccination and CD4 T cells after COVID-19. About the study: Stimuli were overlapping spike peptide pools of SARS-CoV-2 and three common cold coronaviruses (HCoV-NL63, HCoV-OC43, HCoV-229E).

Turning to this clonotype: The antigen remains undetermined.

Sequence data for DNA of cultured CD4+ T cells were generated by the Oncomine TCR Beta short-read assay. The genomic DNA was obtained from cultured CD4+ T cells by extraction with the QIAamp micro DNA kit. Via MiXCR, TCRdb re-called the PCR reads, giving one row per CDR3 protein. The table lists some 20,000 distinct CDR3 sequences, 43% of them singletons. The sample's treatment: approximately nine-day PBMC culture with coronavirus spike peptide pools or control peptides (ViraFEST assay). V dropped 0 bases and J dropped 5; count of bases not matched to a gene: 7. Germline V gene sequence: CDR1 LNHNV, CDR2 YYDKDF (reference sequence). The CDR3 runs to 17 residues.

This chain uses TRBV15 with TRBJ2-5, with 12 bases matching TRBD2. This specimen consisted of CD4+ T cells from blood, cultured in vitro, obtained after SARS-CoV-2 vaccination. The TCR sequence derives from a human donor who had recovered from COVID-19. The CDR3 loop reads CATSRDLGLAGSETQYF. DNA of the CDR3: TGTGCCACCAGCAGAGATTTAGGACTAGCGGGATCCGAGACCCAGTACTTC. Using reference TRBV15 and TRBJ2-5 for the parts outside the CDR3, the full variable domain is DAMVIQNPRYQVTQFGKPVTLSCSQTLNHNVMYWYQQKSSQAPKLLFHYYDKDFNNEADTPDNFQSRRPNTSFCFLDIRSPGLGDTAMYLCATSRDLGLAGSETQYFGPGTRLLVL.